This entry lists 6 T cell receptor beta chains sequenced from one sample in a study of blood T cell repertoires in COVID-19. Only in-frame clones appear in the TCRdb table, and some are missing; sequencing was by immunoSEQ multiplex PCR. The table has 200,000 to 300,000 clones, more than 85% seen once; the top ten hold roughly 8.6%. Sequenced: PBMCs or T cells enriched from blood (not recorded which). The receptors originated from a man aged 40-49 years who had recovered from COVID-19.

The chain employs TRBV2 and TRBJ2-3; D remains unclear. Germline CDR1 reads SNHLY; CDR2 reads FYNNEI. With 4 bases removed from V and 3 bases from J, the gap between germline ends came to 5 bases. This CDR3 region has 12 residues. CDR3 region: CASSVSTDTQYF. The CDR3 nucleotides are TGTGCCAGCAGTGTATCGACAGATACGCAGTATTTT.

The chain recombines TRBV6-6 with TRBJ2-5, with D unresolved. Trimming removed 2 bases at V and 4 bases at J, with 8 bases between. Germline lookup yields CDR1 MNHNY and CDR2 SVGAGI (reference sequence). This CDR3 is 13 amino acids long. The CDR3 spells CASSYAGRETQYF. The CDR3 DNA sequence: TGTGCCAGCAGTTACGCTGGCAGAGAGACCCAGTACTTC.

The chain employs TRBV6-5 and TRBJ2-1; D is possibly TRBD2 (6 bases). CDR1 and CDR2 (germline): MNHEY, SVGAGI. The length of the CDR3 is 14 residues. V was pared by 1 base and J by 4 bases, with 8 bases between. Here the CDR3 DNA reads TGTGCCAGCAGTTACTTAGGGACTTACAATGAGCAGTTCTTC. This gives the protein CASSYLGTYNEQFF.

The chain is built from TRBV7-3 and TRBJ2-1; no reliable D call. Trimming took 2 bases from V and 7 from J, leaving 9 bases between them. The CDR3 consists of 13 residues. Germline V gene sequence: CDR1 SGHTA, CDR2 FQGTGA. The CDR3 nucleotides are TGTGCCAGCAGCTTAGCAGCGAAAAATGAGCAGTTCTTC. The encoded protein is CASSLAAKNEQFF. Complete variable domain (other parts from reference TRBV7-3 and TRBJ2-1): GAGVSQTPSNKVTEKGKYVELRCDPISGHTALYWYRQSLGQGPEFLIYFQGTGAADDSGLPNDRFFAVRPEGSVSTLKIQRTERGDSAVYLCASSLAAKNEQFFGPGTRLTVL.

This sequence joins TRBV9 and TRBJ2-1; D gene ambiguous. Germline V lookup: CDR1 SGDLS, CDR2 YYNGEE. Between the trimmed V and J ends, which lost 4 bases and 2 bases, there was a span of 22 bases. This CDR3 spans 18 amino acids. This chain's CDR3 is CASSLAQILRGPYNEQFF. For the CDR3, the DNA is TGTGCCAGCAGCCTTGCGCAGATCCTAAGAGGCCCCTACAATGAGCAGTTCTTC.

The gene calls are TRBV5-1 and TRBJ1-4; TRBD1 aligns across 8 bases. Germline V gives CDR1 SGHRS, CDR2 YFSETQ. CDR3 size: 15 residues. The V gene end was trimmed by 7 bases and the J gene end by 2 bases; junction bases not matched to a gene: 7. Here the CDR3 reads CASRTTGATNEKLFF. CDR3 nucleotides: TGCGCCAGCCGAACGACAGGGGCGACTAATGAAAAACTGTTTTTT.